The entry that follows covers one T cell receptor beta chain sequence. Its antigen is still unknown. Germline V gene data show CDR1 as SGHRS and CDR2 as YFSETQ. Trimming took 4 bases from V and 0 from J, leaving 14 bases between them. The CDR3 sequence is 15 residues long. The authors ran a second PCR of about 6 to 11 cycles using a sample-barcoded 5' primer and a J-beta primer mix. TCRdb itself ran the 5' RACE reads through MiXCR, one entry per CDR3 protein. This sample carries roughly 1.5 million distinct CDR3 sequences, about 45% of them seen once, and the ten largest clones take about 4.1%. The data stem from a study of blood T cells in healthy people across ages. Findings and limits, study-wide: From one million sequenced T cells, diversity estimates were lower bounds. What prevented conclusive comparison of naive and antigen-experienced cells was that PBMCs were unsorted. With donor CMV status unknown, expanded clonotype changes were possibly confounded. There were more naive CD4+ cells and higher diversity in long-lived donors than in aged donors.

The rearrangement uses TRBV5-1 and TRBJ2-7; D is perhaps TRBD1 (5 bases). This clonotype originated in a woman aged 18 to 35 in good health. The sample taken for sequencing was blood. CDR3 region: CASSQTDSYSYEQYF. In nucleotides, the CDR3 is TGCGCCAGCAGCCAGACAGACTCCTACTCCTACGAGCAGTACTTC.